This is a list of T cell receptor beta chains from one sample in a study of T-cell memory formation after mild COVID-19. TCRdb recomputed calls from the 5' RACE reads with MiXCR, one row per CDR3 protein. The sample carries 250,000 to 350,000 distinct CDR3 sequences, under 20% recorded once. Material: PBMCs or a T cell subset sorted from them (not recorded which). The receptors derive from a young man who had mild COVID-19 (a few samples of this study predate the infection). Cell type and time point are not known. Both conserved end residues are part of each CDR3. A D gene is named only where the DNA matches it firmly. Only part of the rows carry a size: once, few, many, or a class if the clone is expanded.

>TRBJ2-3|-|TRBV7-2|few
CASSSERVTQYF
TGTGCCAGCAGCTCAGAGAGGGTTACGCAGTATTTT
>TRBJ1-2|TRBD1|TRBV4-1|-
CASSRDRGRWGYTF
TGCGCCAGCAGCCGGGACAGGGGCCGTTGGGGCTACACCTTC
>TRBJ1-5|TRBD1|TRBV20-1|-
CSARRPGGYQPQHF
TGCAGTGCTAGGAGACCAGGGGGCTATCAGCCCCAGCATTTT
>TRBJ2-4|-|TRBV4-3|-
CASSQGGAEAKNIQYF
TGCGCCAGCAGCCAAGGGGGGGCGGAAGCCAAAAACATTCAGTACTTC
>TRBJ2-1|-|TRBV5-5|-
CASSPLGGLVSEQFF
TGTGCCAGCAGCCCGCTGGGGGGTCTCGTGAGTGAGCAGTTCTTC
>TRBJ2-3|-|TRBV6-1|few
CASSELGATTDTQYF
TGTGCCAGCAGTGAACTAGGTGCCACGACAGATACGCAGTATTTT
>TRBJ2-1|TRBD2|TRBV20-1|-
CSADTGRGGYNEQFF
TGCAGTGCTGATACGGGACGGGGGGGTTACAATGAGCAGTTCTTC
>TRBJ1-2|-|TRBV6-5|-
CASTTQGSYGYTF
TGTGCCAGCACCACGCAGGGCTCCTATGGCTACACCTTC
>TRBJ1-4|-|TRBV6-5|-
CASRGRLINEKLFF
TGTGCCAGCAGGGGACGGTTAATTAATGAAAAACTGTTTTTT
>TRBJ1-1|TRBD1|TRBV2|once
CASTQGAGTEAFF
TGTGCCAGCACCCAGGGGGCAGGGACTGAAGCTTTCTTT
>TRBJ2-2|-|TRBV5-4|-
CASSLDSPGELFF
TGTGCCAGCAGCTTGGATTCCCCCGGGGAGCTGTTTTTT
>TRBJ2-5|TRBD1|TRBV5-1|many
CASSPGQGGRQETQYF
TGCGCCAGCAGCCCCGGACAGGGAGGTCGGCAAGAGACCCAGTACTTC
>TRBJ2-1|-|TRBV10-3|few
CAITGSYNEQFF
TGTGCCATCACGGGTTCCTACAATGAGCAGTTCTTC
>TRBJ2-4|-|TRBV4-1|-
CASSQGGPQNIQYF
TGCGCCAGCAGCCAAGGGGGGCCTCAAAACATTCAGTACTTC
>TRBJ2-2|TRBD1|TRBV29-1|few
CSASRGPGTGELFF
TGCAGCGCATCCAGGGGGCCCGGCACCGGGGAGCTGTTTTTT
>TRBJ2-6|-|TRBV20-1|few
CSASRGSGANVLTF
TGCAGTGCCAGCAGGGGCTCCGGGGCCAACGTCCTGACTTTC
>TRBJ2-7|-|TRBV19|few
CASSIAWISYEQYF
TGTGCCAGTAGTATTGCCTGGATATCCTACGAGCAGTACTTC
>TRBJ2-6|TRBD2|TRBV7-6|-
CASSLQAGGPPGANVLTF
TGTGCCAGCAGCTTACAAGCGGGGGGGCCCCCTGGGGCCAACGTCCTGACTTTC
>TRBJ2-3|TRBD2|TRBV3-1|-
CASSPSPGLAVFTSTDTQYF
TGTGCCAGCAGCCCCAGCCCGGGACTAGCAGTTTTTACTAGCACAGATACGCAGTATTTT
>TRBJ2-5|TRBD1|TRBV27|few
CASGRDRGVTQYF
TGTGCCAGCGGCCGGGACAGGGGTGTGACCCAGTACTTC
>TRBJ2-7|TRBD1|TRBV7-2|-
CASSLVGTGAYEQYF
TGTGCCAGCAGCTTAGTCGGGACAGGGGCCTACGAGCAGTACTTC
>TRBJ2-5|TRBD2|TRBV5-1|few
CASSLGTSGVETQYF
TGCGCCAGCAGCTTGGGGACTAGCGGGGTCGAGACCCAGTACTTC
>TRBJ2-3|TRBD2|TRBV9|-
CASKRGAGADTQYF
TGTGCCTCCAAGCGGGGGGCCGGGGCAGATACGCAGTATTTT
>TRBJ2-7|-|TRBV7-9|few
CASSMGPHYEQYF
TGTGCCAGCAGCATGGGACCGCATTACGAGCAGTACTTC
>TRBJ1-1|-|TRBV4-1|-
CASSQERGKAFF
TGCGCCAGCAGCCAAGAGAGAGGGAAAGCTTTCTTT
>TRBJ2-1|-|TRBV7-6|-
CASSLVFERNEQFF
TGTGCCAGCAGCTTAGTTTTTGAGCGAAATGAGCAGTTCTTC
>TRBJ2-7|TRBD2|TRBV29-1|-
CSVVWLAGPFSLEQYF
TGCAGCGTTGTCTGGCTAGCGGGACCCTTTTCTCTCGAGCAGTACTTC
>TRBJ2-6|-|TRBV29-1|-
CSARLGGHSGANVLTF
TGCAGCGCCCGCCTTGGGGGACACTCTGGGGCCAACGTCCTGACTTTC
>TRBJ1-5|-|TRBV28|few
CASSFWLGDQPQHF
TGTGCCAGCAGTTTTTGGTTGGGGGATCAGCCCCAGCATTTT
>TRBJ2-2|-|TRBV5-1|few
CASSSGSPGELFF
TGCGCCAGCAGCTCAGGATCTCCCGGGGAGCTGTTTTTT
>TRBJ1-5|-|TRBV6-5|-
CASSKTGLPLIYSNQPQHF
TGTGCCAGCAGCAAAACAGGGCTCCCGTTGATATATAGCAATCAGCCCCAGCATTTT
>TRBJ1-2|-|TRBV27|-
CASSFRTDYGYTF
TGTGCCAGCAGTTTCAGAACGGACTATGGCTACACCTTC
>TRBJ2-1|-|TRBV10-2|-
CATLTYNEQFF
TGCGCCACCCTAACTTACAATGAGCAGTTCTTC
>TRBJ1-1|-|TRBV7-9|few
CASSFPLQRHEAFF
TGTGCCAGCAGCTTCCCCCTCCAGCGCCATGAAGCTTTCTTT
>TRBJ1-2|-|TRBV5-1|few
CASSPPTMVDGYTF
TGCGCCAGCAGCCCCCCCACCATGGTCGATGGCTACACCTTC
>TRBJ2-1|-|TRBV7-6|few
CASSPQGENEQFF
TGTGCCAGCAGCCCTCAGGGTGAAAATGAGCAGTTCTTC
>TRBJ2-5|-|TRBV5-1|many
CASSFGVQETQYF
TGCGCCAGCAGCTTCGGCGTCCAAGAGACCCAGTACTTC
>TRBJ1-6|TRBD1|TRBV7-3|few
CASSLTGQGASPLHF
TGTGCCAGCAGCCTAACAGGACAGGGGGCTTCACCCCTCCACTTT
>TRBJ1-1|-|TRBV5-8|few
CASSPRDRSDTEAFF
TGTGCCAGCAGCCCGAGAGACCGGTCCGACACTGAAGCTTTCTTT
>TRBJ2-7|-|TRBV5-1|few
CASRPTGNYEQYF
TGCGCCAGCAGGCCAACAGGGAACTACGAGCAGTACTTC
>TRBJ2-7|-|TRBV7-2|few
CASSVERVNEQYF
TGTGCCAGCAGCGTAGAAAGGGTGAACGAGCAGTACTTC
>TRBJ2-3|TRBD2|TRBV4-1|-
CASSPGGLAGETDTQYF
TGCGCCAGCAGCCCGGGGGGGCTAGCGGGGGAAACAGATACGCAGTATTTT
>TRBJ2-3|-|TRBV5-1|few
CASSLDNRQTSDTQYF
TGCGCCAGCAGCTTGGATAACAGGCAAACCTCAGATACGCAGTATTTT
>TRBJ1-2|-|TRBV12-3/TRBV12-4|few
CASTSGYGYTF
TGTGCCAGCACTTCAGGCTATGGCTACACCTTC
>TRBJ2-4|-|TRBV18|many
CASSPVPGGGRNIQYF
TGTGCCAGCTCACCAGTACCCGGGGGCGGAAGGAACATTCAGTACTTC
>TRBJ2-1|-|TRBV7-9|-
CASSSGDNHNEQFF
TGTGCCAGCAGCTCCGGGGACAATCACAATGAGCAGTTCTTC